A selection of T cell receptor beta chains follows, all from one sample in a study of OX40 agonist ivuxolimab in advanced cancers. Sequenced by immunoSEQ multiplex PCR; TCRdb stores in-frame clones only, minus some. Found here are more than 70,000 clones, 89% of them singletons; the top ten hold about an eighth. The sequenced sample was CD4+ or CD8+ T cells sorted from blood, obtained in a trial of the OX40 agonist ivuxolimab. Receptor source: an adult with an advanced solid tumor such as melanoma, head and neck, liver or kidney cancer. The CDR3 runs from the conserved cysteine through the conserved F or W. The order of the fields is J gene, D gene, V gene, CDR3 DNA, CDR3 protein. A D gene is named only where the DNA matches it firmly.

j_gene: TRBJ2-3; d_gene: TRBD2; v_gene: TRBV7-9; CDR3nt: TGTGCCAGCAGCTCCCCTAGCGGGGGGGCGGCAGATACGCAGTATTTT; CDR3aa: CASSSPSGGAADTQYF
j_gene: TRBJ2-7; d_gene: NA; v_gene: TRBV5-1; CDR3nt: TGCGCCAGCAGCTTGGCCATGGGGTCGACAGCAACCTACGAGCAGTACTTC; CDR3aa: CASSLAMGSTATYEQYF
j_gene: TRBJ1-1; d_gene: NA; v_gene: TRBV5-1; CDR3nt: TGCGCCAGCAGCTTGATTACGGGGAACACTGAAGCTTTCTTT; CDR3aa: CASSLITGNTEAFF
j_gene: TRBJ1-1; d_gene: NA; v_gene: TRBV6-5; CDR3nt: TGTGCCAACAGTTACGTTACAGGAGTAAGGACTGAAGCTTTCTTT; CDR3aa: CANSYVTGVRTEAFF
j_gene: TRBJ2-2; d_gene: TRBD2; v_gene: TRBV6-5; CDR3nt: TGTGCCAGCAGCCGAAGACTAGCATACACCGGGGAGCTGTTTTTT; CDR3aa: CASSRRLAYTGELFF
j_gene: TRBJ1-1; d_gene: TRBD1; v_gene: TRBV5-1; CDR3nt: TGCGCCAGCAGCTTGACAGGGGACAGGTTAGATAAAGCTTTCTTT; CDR3aa: CASSLTGDRLDKAFF
j_gene: TRBJ2-1; d_gene: TRBD2; v_gene: TRBV4-1; CDR3nt: TGCGCCAGCAGCCATCTATCTTGGACTAGCGTCAATGAGCAGTTCTTC; CDR3aa: CASSHLSWTSVNEQFF
j_gene: TRBJ2-7; d_gene: NA; v_gene: TRBV12-5; CDR3nt: TGTGCTAGGGGGTCCAGGACAGCCAGTTGGTCCTACGAGCAGTACTTC; CDR3aa: CARGSRTASWSYEQYF
j_gene: TRBJ2-5; d_gene: NA; v_gene: TRBV11-1; CDR3nt: TGTGCCAGCAGCTTTTTCATGGGGGCAGGAGAGACCCAGTACTTC; CDR3aa: CASSFFMGAGETQYF
j_gene: TRBJ1-3; d_gene: NA; v_gene: TRBV7-9; CDR3nt: TGTGCCAGCAGCTTAAGGCAGGGAAACACCATATATTTT; CDR3aa: CASSLRQGNTIYF